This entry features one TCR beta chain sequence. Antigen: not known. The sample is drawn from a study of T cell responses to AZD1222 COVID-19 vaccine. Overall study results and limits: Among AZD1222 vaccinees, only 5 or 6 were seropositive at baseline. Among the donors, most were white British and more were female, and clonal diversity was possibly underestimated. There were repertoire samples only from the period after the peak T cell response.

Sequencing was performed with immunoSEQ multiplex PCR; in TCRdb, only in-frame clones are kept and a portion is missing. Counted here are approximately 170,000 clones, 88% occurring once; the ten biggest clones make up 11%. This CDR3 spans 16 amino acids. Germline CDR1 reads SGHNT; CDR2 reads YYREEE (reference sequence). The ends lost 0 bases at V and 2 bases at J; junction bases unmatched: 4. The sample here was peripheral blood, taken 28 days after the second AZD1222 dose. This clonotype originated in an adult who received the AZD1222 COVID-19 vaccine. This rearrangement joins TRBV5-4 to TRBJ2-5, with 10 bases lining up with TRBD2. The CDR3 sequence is CASSLALAGLQETQYF. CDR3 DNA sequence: TGTGCCAGCAGCTTGGCACTAGCGGGGTTACAAGAGACCCAGTACTTC.